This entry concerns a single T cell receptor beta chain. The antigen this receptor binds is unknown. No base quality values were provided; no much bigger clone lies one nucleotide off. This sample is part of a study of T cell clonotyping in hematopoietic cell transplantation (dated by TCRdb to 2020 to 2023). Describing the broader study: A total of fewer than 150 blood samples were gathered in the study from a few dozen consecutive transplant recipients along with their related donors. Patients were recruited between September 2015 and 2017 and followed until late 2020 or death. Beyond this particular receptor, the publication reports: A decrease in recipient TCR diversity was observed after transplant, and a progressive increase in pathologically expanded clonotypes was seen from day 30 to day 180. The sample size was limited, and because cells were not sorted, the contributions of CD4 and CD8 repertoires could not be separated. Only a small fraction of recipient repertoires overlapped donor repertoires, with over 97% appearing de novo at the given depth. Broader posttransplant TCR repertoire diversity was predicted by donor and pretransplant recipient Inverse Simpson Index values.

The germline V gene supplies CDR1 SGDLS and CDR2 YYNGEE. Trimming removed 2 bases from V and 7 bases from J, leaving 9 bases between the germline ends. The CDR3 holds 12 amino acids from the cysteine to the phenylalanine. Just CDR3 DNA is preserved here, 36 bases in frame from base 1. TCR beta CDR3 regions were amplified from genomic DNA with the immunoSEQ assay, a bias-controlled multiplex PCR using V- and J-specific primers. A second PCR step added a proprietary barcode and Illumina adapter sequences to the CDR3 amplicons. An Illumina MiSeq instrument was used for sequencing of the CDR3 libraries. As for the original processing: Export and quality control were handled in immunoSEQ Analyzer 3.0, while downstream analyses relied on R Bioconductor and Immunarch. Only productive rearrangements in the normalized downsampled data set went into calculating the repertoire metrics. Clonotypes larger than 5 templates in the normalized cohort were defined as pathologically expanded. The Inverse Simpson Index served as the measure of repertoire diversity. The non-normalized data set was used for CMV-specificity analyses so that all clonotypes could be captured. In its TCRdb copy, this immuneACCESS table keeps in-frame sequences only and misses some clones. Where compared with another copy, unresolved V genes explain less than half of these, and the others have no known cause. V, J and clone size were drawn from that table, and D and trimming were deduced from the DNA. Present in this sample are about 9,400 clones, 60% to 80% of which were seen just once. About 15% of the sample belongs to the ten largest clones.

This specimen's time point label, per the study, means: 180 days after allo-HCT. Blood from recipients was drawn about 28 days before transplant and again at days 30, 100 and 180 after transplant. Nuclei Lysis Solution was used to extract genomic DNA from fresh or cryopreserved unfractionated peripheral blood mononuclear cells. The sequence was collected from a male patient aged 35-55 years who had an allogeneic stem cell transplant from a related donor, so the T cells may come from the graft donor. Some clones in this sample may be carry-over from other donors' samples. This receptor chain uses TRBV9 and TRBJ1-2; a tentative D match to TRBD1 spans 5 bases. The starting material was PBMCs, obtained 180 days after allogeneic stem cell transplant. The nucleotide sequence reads TGTGCCAGCAGCGTGGGGGGGTTTGGCTACACCTTC. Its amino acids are CASSVGGFGYTF. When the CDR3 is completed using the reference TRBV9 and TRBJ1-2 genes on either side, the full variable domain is DSGVTQTPKHLITATGQRVTLRCSPRSGDLSVYWYQQSLDQGLQFLIQYYNGEERAKGNILERFSAQQFPDLHSELNLSSLELGDSALYFCASSVGGFGYTFGSGTRLTVV.